Below, 30 T cell receptor beta chains from the same sample are listed, as sequenced in a study of blood T cell repertoires in COVID-19. The repertoire was sequenced with immunoSEQ multiplex PCR; TCRdb's copy has only in-frame clones and lacks some. The profile shows roughly 70,000 clones, approximately 75% of them singletons. The sample taken for sequencing was peripheral blood. The receptors stem from a woman in her sixties or seventies with acute or convalescent COVID-19.

This rearrangement joins TRBV6-2 or TRBV6-3 to TRBJ2-7; 7 positions match TRBD2. CDR3 length equals 15 residues. Germline V gene sequence: CDR1 MNHEY, CDR2 SVGEGT. Germline trimming cut 2 bases from V and 3 bases from J; bases unmatched to any gene: 7. Here the CDR3 reads CASSYAPGGFYEQYF. CDR3 nucleotides: TGTGCCAGCAGTTACGCTCCGGGGGGTTTCTACGAGCAGTACTTC.

The V call is TRBV7-3, the J call TRBJ2-7; a weak D match, TRBD2 (6 bases). Germline V gene sequence: CDR1 SGHTA, CDR2 FQGTGA. This CDR3 spans 13 amino acids. With 5 bases removed from V and 4 bases from J, the gap between germline ends came to 12 bases. The CDR3 is CASSPIGGYEQYF. CDR3 coding DNA: TGTGCCAGCAGCCCGATCGGGGGTTACGAGCAGTACTTC.

The rearrangement joins TRBV11-2 to TRBJ2-2, with 9 bases fitting TRBD2. CDR1 SGHAT and CDR2 FQNNGV come from the germline V gene. This CDR3 spans 17 amino acids. The J segment lost 6 bases and the V segment lost 2 bases, leaving 10 bases of the junction unmatched. CDR3 region: CASSLNLAGGPSGELFF. The CDR3, as DNA: TGTGCCAGCAGCTTAAATTTGGCGGGGGGGCCGTCCGGGGAGCTGTTTTTT.

A few counts support this clone. The chain joins TRBV5-1 to TRBJ2-5, with TRBD1 matching over 11 bases. This CDR3 has 14 amino acids. Germline CDR1 is SGHRS and CDR2 is YFSETQ. With 6 bases clipped from V and 5 bases from J, the junction kept 6 bases outside the gene matches. CDR3 sequence: CASTPGTGGETQYF. The CDR3 coding sequence is TGCGCCAGCACCCCCGGGACAGGGGGGGAGACCCAGTACTTC. Based on the CDR3 plus reference TRBV5-1 and TRBJ2-5, the full variable domain is KAGVTQTPRYLIKTRGQQVTLSCSPISGHRSVSWYQQTPGQGLQFLFEYFSETQRNKGNFPGRFSGRQFSNSRSEMNVSTLELGDSALYLCASTPGTGGETQYFGPGTRLLVL.

The J gene is TRBJ2-5, the V gene TRBV6-5; TRBD2 agrees at 8 bases. The CDR3 is 15 amino acids. The ends lost 7 bases at V and 4 bases at J; junction bases unmatched: 11. Germline-derived CDR1 and CDR2 are MNHEY and SVGAGI. CDR3 protein: CASTSPRGGIETQYF. In DNA form, the CDR3 reads TGTGCCAGCACCTCCCCTCGGGGGGGTATAGAGACCCAGTACTTC.

V usage is TRBV28 and J usage is TRBJ1-2; 8 bases map to TRBD1. Germline CDR1 reads MDHEN; CDR2 reads SYDVKM. The V gene end was trimmed by 5 bases and the J gene end by 8 bases; junction bases not matched to a gene: 7. CDR3 length: 13 amino acids. The CDR3 DNA sequence: TGTGCCAGCAGTCCAGGACAGGGTGGGGGCTACACCTTC. It codes for CASSPGQGGGYTF.

V usage is TRBV5-4 and J usage is TRBJ2-3; 7 bases fit TRBD1. The CDR3 spans 16 residues. Per the germline V gene, CDR1 is SGHNT and CDR2 is YYREEE (reference sequence). J was trimmed by 0 bases and V by 4 bases; bases with no gene match: 8. The CDR3: CASSGGTVISTDTQYF. Here the CDR3 DNA reads TGTGCCAGCAGCGGTGGGACAGTTATTAGCACAGATACGCAGTATTTT.

The V gene is TRBV7-8, the J gene TRBJ2-3; D is unresolved. The CDR3 runs 13 residues. The germline CDR1 and CDR2 sequences are SGHVS and FQNEAQ. V was cut by 1 base and J by 4 bases, with 6 bases left in between. The CDR3 DNA follows: TGTGCCAGCAGCTTAGGAGGAGCAGATACGCAGTATTTT. Translated, it gives CASSLGGADTQYF.

V usage is TRBV9 and J usage is TRBJ2-3; D might be TRBD2 (6 bases). V was shortened by 3 bases and J by 0 bases, with 8 bases between the two germline ends. This CDR3 region has 14 residues. Germline V gene lookup returns CDR1 SGDLS and CDR2 YYNGEE. The chain's CDR3 is CASSGGTSTDTQYF. CDR3 DNA: TGTGCCAGCAGCGGTGGGACTAGCACAGATACGCAGTATTTT. Based on the CDR3 plus reference TRBV9 and TRBJ2-3, the full variable domain is DSGVTQTPKHLITATGQRVTLRCSPRSGDLSVYWYQQSLDQGLQFLIQYYNGEERAKGNILERFSAQQFPDLHSELNLSSLELGDSALYFCASSGGTSTDTQYFGPGTRLTVL.

The chain carries TRBV10-3 and TRBJ2-2, with 8 nucleotides matching TRBD1. After removal of 6 bases from V and 3 bases from J, the junction contained 3 bases not matched to a gene. Germline CDR1 is ENHRY and CDR2 is SYGVKD. This CDR3 contains 14 residues. The DNA of the CDR3 is TGTGCCATCAGAAAGACAGGGGACACCGGGGAGCTGTTTTTT. Translated, it gives CAIRKTGDTGELFF.

V usage is TRBV2 and J usage is TRBJ1-5, with a tentative D call TRBD1 (6 bases). V shed 5 bases and J shed 0 bases, with 8 bases lying between them. CDR1 and CDR2 from the germline V gene are SNHLY and FYNNEI. CDR3 size: 14 residues. The CDR3 loop reads CASSSRGSNQPQHF. The CDR3 DNA sequence: TGTGCCAGCAGTAGCAGGGGTAGCAATCAGCCCCAGCATTTT.

The J gene is TRBJ1-2, the V gene TRBV29-1, with D maybe TRBD1 (6 bases). The germline V and J ends were trimmed by 2 bases and 6 bases, with 10 bases remaining between them. Germline-derived CDR1 and CDR2 are SQVTM and ANQGSEA. There are 12 residues in the CDR3. This CDR3 reads CSVETTGNGYTF. Written as DNA, the CDR3 is TGCAGCGTTGAAACAACAGGGAATGGCTACACCTTC.

CDR3 DNA sequence: TGTGCCAGCAGCTTAAGCGGGACAGGGGGTGGTGGAGATACGCAGTATTTT. This gives the protein CASSLSGTGGGGDTQYF. The chain has TRBV7-3 and TRBJ2-3; 11 bases fit TRBD1. CDR3 length equals 17 residues. Germline-derived CDR1 and CDR2 are SGHTA and FQGTGA. J gave up 5 bases and V 1 base, and 8 bases lay outside the gene matches.

The rearrangement links TRBV6-5 to TRBJ1-6, with 8 bases aligning to TRBD1. Germline CDR1 is MNHEY and CDR2 is SVGAGI. The CDR3 has 12 residues. The V gene end was trimmed by 6 bases and the J gene end by 10 bases; junction bases not matched to a gene: 2. CDR3 DNA: TGTGCCAGCAGGACAGGGGAATCACCCCTCCACTTT. Translated, it gives CASRTGESPLHF.

This clone was recorded once. J is TRBJ1-2 and V is TRBV7-2; a weak D match, TRBD1 (5 bases). The V gene's germline CDR1 is SGHTA and CDR2 FQGNSA. The CDR3 is 16 residues long. Trimming cost V 3 bases and J 1 base, with 15 bases left between them. This CDR3 is CASSFYQGGLNYGYTF. The CDR3 nucleotides are TGTGCCAGCAGCTTTTACCAGGGAGGACTTAACTATGGCTACACCTTC.

The gene calls are TRBV30 and TRBJ1-6, with TRBD1 matching over 10 bases. This CDR3 spans 15 amino acids. Germline V gives CDR1 GTSNPN, CDR2 SVGIG (reference sequence). The V segment lost 1 base and the J segment 3 bases; nucleotides outside the gene matches: 0. DNA for the CDR3: TGTGCCTGGAGTGGGACAGGGGGCTATAATTCACCCCTCCACTTT. Its protein product is CAWSGTGGYNSPLHF.

Only a few counts were recorded for this clone. This chain links TRBV30 with TRBJ1-5; the match to TRBD1 covers 8 bases. The CDR3 is 15 amino acids. J gave up 3 bases and V 5 bases, and 9 bases lay outside the gene matches. CDR1 is GTSNPN and CDR2 is SVGIG in the germline V gene (reference sequence). The CDR3 DNA sequence: TGTGCCTGGGGACTCAGGGGGCTTCTCAATCAGCCCCAGCATTTT. This encodes CAWGLRGLLNQPQHF. Using reference TRBV30 and TRBJ1-5 for the parts outside the CDR3, the full variable domain is SQTIHQWPATLVQPVGSPLSLECTVEGTSNPNLYWYRQAAGRGLQLLFYSVGIGQISSEVPQNLSASRPQDRQFILSSKKLLLSDSGFYLCAWGLRGLLNQPQHFGDGTRLSIL.

The chain employs TRBV5-1 and TRBJ1-1; D is perhaps TRBD1 (5 bases). The V end lost 0 bases, the J end lost 6 bases, and 9 bases lay between the germline ends. CDR3 length: 13 residues. Germline CDR1 SGHRS, CDR2 YFSETQ. CDR3 sequence: CASSLVDNSEAFF. DNA of the CDR3: TGCGCCAGCAGCTTGGTGGACAATTCTGAAGCTTTCTTT.

The chain recombines TRBV7-6 with TRBJ1-5; D gene ambiguous. Trimming took 5 bases from V and 7 from J, leaving 12 bases between them. Germline lookup yields CDR1 SGHVS and CDR2 FNYEAQ. The CDR3 runs to 13 residues. The CDR3 protein is CASSPGWGQPQHF. As DNA, the CDR3 is TGTGCCAGCAGCCCGGGATGGGGACAGCCCCAGCATTTT.

This clone was picked up one time. The chain has TRBV14 and TRBJ2-7; possible D gene TRBD1, 6 bases. Trimming removed 0 bases from V and 9 bases from J, with 9 bases in between. Germline V CDR1 and CDR2: SGHDN, FVKESK. The CDR3 covers 12 residues. CDR3 residues: CASSQEGRGQYF. The CDR3 coding sequence is TGTGCCAGCAGCCAAGAAGGCAGGGGGCAGTACTTC. The full variable domain, with the rest looked up from reference TRBV14 and TRBJ2-7, is EAGVTQFPSHSVIEKGQTVTLRCDPISGHDNLYWYRRVMGKEIKFLLHFVKESKQDESGMPNNRFLAERTGGTYSTLKVQPAELEDSGVYFCASSQEGRGQYFGPGTRLTVT.

This chain joins TRBV12-5 and TRBJ2-7, with D tentatively TRBD2 (6 bases). CDR3 length: 16 residues. V gave up 7 bases and J gave up 1 base, with 20 bases separating them. Germline V gene lookup returns CDR1 LGHNT and CDR2 FRNRAP. CDR3 sequence: CASATSRRGISYEQYF. Written as DNA, the CDR3 is TGTGCTAGTGCCACGTCCCGGCGGGGAATATCCTACGAGCAGTACTTC.

The rearrangement joins TRBV5-1 to TRBJ2-7; 9 bases align to TRBD1. The V gene end was trimmed by 2 bases and the J gene end by 5 bases; junction bases not matched to a gene: 5. The CDR3 spans 14 residues. The V gene's germline CDR1 is SGHRS and CDR2 YFSETQ. The CDR3 loop reads CASSLNRGRNEQYF. The DNA of the CDR3 is TGCGCCAGCAGCTTAAACAGGGGGCGGAACGAGCAGTACTTC.

This clone has only a few counts. This chain links TRBV27 with TRBJ2-2; weak D call: TRBD1 (7 bases). Germline CDR1 is MNHEY and CDR2 is SMNVEV (reference sequence). The CDR3 sequence is 14 residues long. V gave up 5 bases and J gave up 7 bases, with 14 bases separating them. The CDR3, as DNA: TGTGCCAGCAGTATAACTCAGGGGGGCGGGGAGCTGTTTTTT. Translated, it gives CASSITQGGGELFF.

The chain is built from TRBV2 and TRBJ2-3, with 12 bases aligning to TRBD2. Per germline, CDR1 SNHLY and CDR2 FYNNEI. CDR3 length: 20 residues. V shed 2 bases and J 6 bases; nucleotides not matched to a gene: 18. Here the CDR3 reads CASSEPGGPTSGGIGDTQYF. The CDR3 coding sequence is TGTGCCAGCAGTGAACCAGGGGGACCGACTAGCGGGGGCATCGGGGATACGCAGTATTTT. The variable domain in full, with the rest retrieved from reference TRBV2 and TRBJ2-3, is EPEVTQTPSHQVTQMGQEVILRCVPISNHLYFYWYRQILGQKVEFLVSFYNNEISEKSEIFDDQFSVERPDGSNFTLKIRSTKLEDSAMYFCASSEPGGPTSGGIGDTQYFGPGTRLTVL.

The chain links TRBV5-1 to TRBJ2-3; 7 bases are shared with TRBD1. J lost 2 bases, V lost 5 bases, and 2 bases had no gene match. The CDR3 is 13 residues long. The V gene's germline CDR1 is SGHRS and CDR2 YFSETQ. The CDR3 coding sequence is TGCGCCAGCAGAAGGGGGCCCACAGATACGCAGTATTTT. Its translation is CASRRGPTDTQYF.

The chain links TRBV11-2 to TRBJ1-2, with D perhaps matching TRBD1 (6 bases). This CDR3 comprises 14 residues. Trimming took off 5 bases at V and 4 bases at J, with 14 bases between the two ends. CDR1 and CDR2 from the germline V gene are SGHAT and FQNNGV. CDR3 nucleotides: TGTGCCAGCAGCAGGGACATTCCGATCTATGGCTACACCTTC. This sequence encodes CASSRDIPIYGYTF.

V is TRBV19 and J is TRBJ1-1; unclear D gene. V dropped 5 bases and J dropped 4 bases, with 11 bases sitting between them. The CDR3 is 13 amino acids. Per germline, CDR1 LNHDA and CDR2 SQIVND (reference sequence). In DNA, the CDR3 is TGTGCCAGTAGTCCGGGTCCTACCACTGAAGCTTTCTTT. Protein: CASSPGPTTEAFF.

The V and J genes are TRBV7-2 and TRBJ1-6, with D uncertain. The V end lost 4 bases, the J end lost 7 bases, and 14 bases lay between the germline ends. CDR3 length: 15 residues. CDR1 and CDR2 from the germline V gene are SGHTA and FQGNSA. DNA for the CDR3: TGTGCCAGCAGCTCTTTCCCTAGGAACAATTCACCCCTCCACTTT. Translation gives CASSSFPRNNSPLHF.

Comment on this clone: A read error may account for a junction end that differs from germline. The chain joins TRBV7-7 to TRBJ2-7, with D possibly being TRBD2 (5 bases). CDR3 length equals 13 residues. CDR1 is SSHAT, CDR2 FNYEAQ, per germline (reference sequence). The CDR3 DNA reads as TGTGCTAGCAGCCGGGGATATTCCTACGAGCAGTACTTC. Protein: CASSRGYSYEQYF.

Remarks on this clone: Other DNA sequences within the sample encode an identical CDR3. CDR3 nucleotides: TGTGCCAGCTCACCAGGGGCAGGGGACGGCTACACCTTC. This encodes CASSPGAGDGYTF. The rearrangement joins TRBV18 to TRBJ1-2, with D maybe TRBD1 (6 bases). CDR1 is KGHSH and CDR2 is LQKENI in the germline V gene. Trimming left V 2 bases short and J 8 bases short, with 12 bases between. The CDR3 spans 13 residues.